This T cell receptor beta chain was profiled in a study of blood T cell repertoires in COVID-19. Clones were sequenced by immunoSEQ multiplex PCR, and TCRdb holds only the in-frame ones, with some missing. The sample has fewer than 400,000 clones; roughly 85% are singletons. Self-reported history from a screening survey and questionnaire set each donor's cohort. The V and J ends lost 10 bases and 3 bases respectively, with 10 bases between them. CDR3 length: 12 residues. Germline V gene data show CDR1 as SNHLY and CDR2 as FYNNEI. The chain uses TRBV2 and TRBJ2-1, with D perhaps matching TRBD2 (5 bases). The receptor was isolated from a woman aged 25 to 45 who had been exposed to COVID-19. Sequenced: PBMCs or T cells enriched from blood (not recorded which). In DNA form, the CDR3 reads TGTGCCATAGATCGGGGCTACAATGAGCAGTTCTTC. It encodes CAIDRGYNEQFF.